Reported below is one T cell receptor beta chain. Its antigen is undetermined. The data originate from a study of OX40 agonist ivuxolimab in advanced cancers. Whole-study context: Patients received intravenous ivuxolimab every 2 weeks at 0.01 to 10 mg/kg. Study results and limitations: Expanded clones belonging to CD8+ T cells outnumbered, on average, those of CD4+. What antigens the expanded peripheral T cells recognized was never established. Clonal expansion was seen in CD4+ and CD8+ blood T cells by week 6 at 0.1 to 3.0 mg/kg.

The table came from immunoSEQ multiplex PCR; TCRdb's copy has only in-frame clones and leaves some out. Of around 6,400 clones in the sample, around 80% were seen once. The CDR3 covers 19 residues. Germline assignment: CDR1 SGHTA and CDR2 FQGNSA. Trimming cost V 2 bases and J 0 bases; bases outside gene matches: 14. The J gene is TRBJ1-1, the V gene TRBV7-2; 8 bases align to TRBD1. The sequence came from an adult with an advanced solid tumor such as melanoma, head and neck, liver or kidney cancer. This material consisted of CD4+ or CD8+ T cells sorted from blood, taken in a trial of the OX40 agonist ivuxolimab. The CDR3 coding sequence is TGTGCCAGCAGCTTATGGGTCCCTCGGACAGGGCGAATGAACACTGAAGCTTTCTTT. It translates to CASSLWVPRTGRMNTEAFF.